This is a list of T cell receptor beta chains from one sample in a study of beta chain features in type 1 diabetes. Generated by immunoSEQ multiplex PCR, the TCRdb table keeps only in-frame clones and is missing some. This table has a few hundred thousand clones, 25% to 35% appearing once. The sequencing sample was made of central memory CD4+ T cells from blood. The receptors were sampled from a man aged 25 to 40 in good health. CDR3s include the opening cysteine and the closing phenylalanine or tryptophan. A D gene is named only where the DNA matches it firmly. Where a row states a size, it is once, few, many or the class of an expanded clone; other rows omit it.

J gene: TRBJ2-5; clone size: few; V gene: TRBV5-1; CDR3 length: 15; D gene: TRBD1; CDR3 DNA: TGCGCCAGCAGCAGGGGACAGGACTTCCAAGAGACCCAGTACTTC; CDR3 protein: CASSRGQDFQETQYF
J gene: TRBJ2-5; clone size: NA; V gene: TRBV29-1; CDR3 length: 13; D gene: NA; CDR3 DNA: TGCAGCGTTGAACCTCAGGCCCGGGAGACCCAGTACTTC; CDR3 protein: CSVEPQARETQYF
J gene: TRBJ2-7; clone size: NA; V gene: TRBV27; CDR3 length: 14; D gene: NA; CDR3 DNA: TGTGCCAGCAGTTTATCTGTCGTTTCCTACGAGCAGTACTTC; CDR3 protein: CASSLSVVSYEQYF
J gene: TRBJ2-1; clone size: NA; V gene: TRBV7-9; CDR3 length: 14; D gene: NA; CDR3 DNA: TGTGCCAGCAGCTTAGCATCAGGGTACAATGAGCAGTTCTTC; CDR3 protein: CASSLASGYNEQFF
J gene: TRBJ2-1; clone size: few; V gene: TRBV30; CDR3 length: 13; D gene: NA; CDR3 DNA: TGTGCCTGGAATCGCCTTTCTTACAATGAGCAGTTCTTC; CDR3 protein: CAWNRLSYNEQFF
J gene: TRBJ1-4; clone size: few; V gene: TRBV5-4; CDR3 length: 15; D gene: NA; CDR3 DNA: TGTGCCAGCAGATCCCGGGACCGGGGGGATGAAAAACTGTTTTTT; CDR3 protein: CASRSRDRGDEKLFF
J gene: TRBJ2-5; clone size: NA; V gene: TRBV5-1; CDR3 length: 17; D gene: TRBD2; CDR3 DNA: TGCGCCAGCAGCCCCGTTTCTAGCGGGGGCGCTGGGGAGGCCCAGTACTTC; CDR3 protein: CASSPVSSGGAGEAQYF
J gene: TRBJ2-1; clone size: few; V gene: TRBV7-2; CDR3 length: 14; D gene: TRBD2; CDR3 DNA: TGTGCCAGCAGCTCGCGCGGGAGGGAGGATGAGCAGTTCTTC; CDR3 protein: CASSSRGREDEQFF
J gene: TRBJ2-7; clone size: NA; V gene: TRBV7-6; CDR3 length: 13; D gene: NA; CDR3 DNA: TGTGCCAGCAGCTTAATGGGCAGGGCCGAGCAGTACTTC; CDR3 protein: CASSLMGRAEQYF
J gene: TRBJ2-5; clone size: NA; V gene: TRBV7-7; CDR3 length: 15; D gene: TRBD2; CDR3 DNA: TGTGCCAGCAGCGCTACCGGGACTAATAAAGAGACCCAGTACTTC; CDR3 protein: CASSATGTNKETQYF
J gene: TRBJ2-3; clone size: few; V gene: TRBV10-2; CDR3 length: 16; D gene: NA; CDR3 DNA: TGCGCCAGCAGTGAAGTATCAGTGGGCTACACAGATACGCAGTATTTT; CDR3 protein: CASSEVSVGYTDTQYF
J gene: TRBJ2-4; clone size: NA; V gene: TRBV7-2; CDR3 length: 15; D gene: NA; CDR3 DNA: TGTGCCAGCAGCTCCAGTGCTATAGCCAAAAACATTCAGTACTTC; CDR3 protein: CASSSSAIAKNIQYF
J gene: TRBJ1-4; clone size: few; V gene: TRBV30; CDR3 length: 14; D gene: NA; CDR3 DNA: TGTGCCTGGAGAGACCAATCAACTAATGAAAAACTGTTTTTT; CDR3 protein: CAWRDQSTNEKLFF
J gene: TRBJ1-2; clone size: NA; V gene: TRBV30; CDR3 length: 13; D gene: NA; CDR3 DNA: TGTGCCTGGAGCTACAGGCAGACATATGGCTACACCTTC; CDR3 protein: CAWSYRQTYGYTF
J gene: TRBJ2-7; clone size: NA; V gene: TRBV25-1; CDR3 length: 11; D gene: NA; CDR3 DNA: TGTGCCAGCAGTGACGGAGGGGAGCAGTACTTC; CDR3 protein: CASSDGGEQYF
J gene: TRBJ1-6; clone size: few; V gene: TRBV28; CDR3 length: 14; D gene: NA; CDR3 DNA: TGTGCCAGCAGCCCAGGGGTAGGGGATTCACCCCTCCACTTT; CDR3 protein: CASSPGVGDSPLHF
J gene: TRBJ1-5; clone size: NA; V gene: TRBV4-1; CDR3 length: 13; D gene: TRBD1; CDR3 DNA: TGCGCCAGCAGCCCCGGACAGGGGGAGCCCCAGCATTTT; CDR3 protein: CASSPGQGEPQHF